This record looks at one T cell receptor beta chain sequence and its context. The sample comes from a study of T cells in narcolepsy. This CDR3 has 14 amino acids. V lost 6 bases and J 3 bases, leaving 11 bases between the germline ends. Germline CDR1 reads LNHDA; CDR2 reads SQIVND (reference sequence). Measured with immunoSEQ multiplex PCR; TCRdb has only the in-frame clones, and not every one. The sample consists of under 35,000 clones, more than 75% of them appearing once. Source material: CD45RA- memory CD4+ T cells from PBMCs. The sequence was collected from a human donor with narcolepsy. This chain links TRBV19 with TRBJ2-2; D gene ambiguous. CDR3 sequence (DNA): TGTGCCAGTAGCGGGCGTGAGTACACCGGGGAGCTGTTTTTT. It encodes CASSGREYTGELFF.